Each of the 18 T cell receptor beta chains below was sequenced from the same sample in a study of shared clonotypes between healthy human individuals. It was CD45RO-negative cells, positively selected for CCR7, that made up naive CD8 cells, with terminally differentiated effector memory CD45RA+ cells excluded. The assay was immunoSEQ multiplex PCR, and TCRdb's table has in-frame clones only and misses some. The sample yields some 2 million clones, about 95% seen once. Sequencing was done on a sample of naive CD8+ T cells sorted from blood. The receptors here all came from a man between 18 and 35 years old in good health.

This chain uses TRBV5-4 with TRBJ2-4, with TRBD2 matching over 13 bases. V lost 8 bases to trimming and J lost 5 bases; unmatched junction nucleotides: 7. In germline, CDR1 is SGHNT, CDR2 YYREEE (reference sequence). The CDR3 sequence is 15 residues long. DNA of the CDR3: TGTGCCAGTTCCGGGACTAGCGGGGCGGAAAACATTCAGTACTTC. It yields the protein CASSGTSGAENIQYF.

In the case of this clone: This CDR3 is also generated by other DNA sequences in the sample. This chain uses TRBV27 with TRBJ2-3, with 14 bases identical to TRBD2. CDR3 length equals 15 residues. Trimming took 6 bases from V and 3 from J; bases not matched to a gene: 2. Germline CDR1 reads MNHEY; CDR2 reads SMNVEV (reference sequence). The DNA of the CDR3 is TGTGCCAGCAGGAGACTAGCGGGGGGGACAGATACGCAGTATTTT. Protein: CASRRLAGGTDTQYF.

The chain recombines TRBV7-2 with TRBJ1-2; D not resolved. From germline, CDR1 is SGHTA and CDR2 FQGNSA. The CDR3 sequence is 14 residues long. Trimming stripped 1 base from V and 5 bases from J, with 11 bases between. CDR3 coding DNA: TGTGCCAGCAGCTTAGGCGGTGGTGATTATGGCTACACCTTC. This gives the protein CASSLGGGDYGYTF.

The genes are TRBV18 and TRBJ2-5; no clear D. CDR3 size: 14 residues. V was trimmed by 2 bases and J by 5 bases, leaving 12 bases between them. Germline V gene data show CDR1 as KGHSH and CDR2 as LQKENI. Written as DNA, the CDR3 is TGTGCCAGCTCACCAACCCCATCCGTGGAGACCCAGTACTTC. This encodes CASSPTPSVETQYF.

The chain recombines TRBV4-3 with TRBJ2-3; possibly TRBD2 for D (6 bases). Germline CDR1 reads LGHNA; CDR2 reads YSLEER. The CDR3 totals 14 residues. V lost 4 bases and J 2 bases, leaving 10 bases between the germline ends. In DNA form, the CDR3 reads TGCGCCAGCAGCCGGGACTTAACCACAGATACGCAGTATTTT. Its translation is CASSRDLTTDTQYF.

The chain joins TRBV7-9 to TRBJ1-2; the match to TRBD1 covers 9 bases. The J segment lost 3 bases and the V segment lost 5 bases, leaving 7 bases of the junction unmatched. Per the germline V gene, CDR1 is SEHNR and CDR2 is FQNEAQ (reference sequence). This CDR3 contains 15 residues. CDR3 in amino acids: CASSATGQGYYGYTF. In DNA, the CDR3 is TGTGCCAGCAGCGCAACGGGACAGGGTTACTATGGCTACACCTTC.

The chain carries TRBV21-1 and TRBJ2-1; the table's D call, TRBD2, has no DNA check behind it. TRBV21-1 has pseudogene status. There are 15 residues in the CDR3. The CDR3 spells CASRVPPRRDNEQFF. CDR3 nucleotide sequence: TGTGCCAGCCGGGTCCCCCCGCGACGGGACAATGAGCAGTTCTTC.

V and J are TRBV7-2 and TRBJ2-3; D is perhaps TRBD2 (6 bases). The germline CDR1 and CDR2 sequences are SGHTA and FQGNSA. This CDR3 has 14 residues. V shed 4 bases and J shed 6 bases, with 14 bases lying between them. The CDR3 region has the DNA TGTGCCAGCAGCTCGGGGCTGGAGGGGGATACGCAGTATTTT. Residues: CASSSGLEGDTQYF.

This rearrangement joins TRBV5-8 to TRBJ2-1; a possible D gene is TRBD1 (6 bases). The CDR3 runs to 16 residues. Per germline, CDR1 SGHTS and CDR2 YDEGEE. V gave up 6 bases and J gave up 0 bases, with 16 bases separating them. The DNA for the CDR3 is TGTGCCAGCAACCAACAGGGCCTGAGCTCCTACAATGAGCAGTTCTTC. Its protein product is CASNQQGLSSYNEQFF. Full variable domain (remainder filled in from reference TRBV5-8 and TRBJ2-1): EAGVTQSPTHLIKTRGQQATLRCSPISGHTSVYWYQQALGLGLQFLLWYDEGEERNRGNFPPRFSGRQFPNYSSELNVNALELEDSALYLCASNQQGLSSYNEQFFGPGTRLTVL.

V usage is TRBV7-2 and J usage is TRBJ2-3; 10 bases line up with TRBD2. The germline V gene has CDR1 SGHTA and CDR2 FQGNSA. The CDR3 contains 15 residues. V gave up 5 bases and J gave up 5 bases; unmatched junction bases: 7. The CDR3 nucleotides read TGTGCCAGCAGCAGGGAACTAGCGGGACTAGATACGCAGTATTTT. Amino acids: CASSRELAGLDTQYF.

CDR3 nucleotides: TGCAGCGTTGAAAGGGCATCCAATGAGCAGTTCTTC. Protein: CSVERASNEQFF. The rearrangement joins TRBV29-1 to TRBJ2-1; D gene uncertain. The CDR3 spans 12 residues. With 2 bases removed from V and 6 bases from J, the gap between germline ends came to 8 bases. Germline V gives CDR1 SQVTM, CDR2 ANQGSEA.

This chain links TRBV9 with TRBJ2-1; D not certain. With 4 bases removed from V and 6 bases from J, the gap between germline ends came to 11 bases. The CDR3 is made up of 13 amino acids. In germline, CDR1 is SGDLS, CDR2 YYNGEE. The CDR3 protein is CASSLGTSNEQFF. The CDR3 bases are TGTGCCAGCAGCCTGGGAACGAGCAATGAGCAGTTCTTC.

The chain combines TRBV28 with TRBJ2-7; 8 bases match TRBD1. V lost 5 bases and J lost 3; bases outside the gene matches: 15. Per the germline V gene, CDR1 is MDHEN and CDR2 is SYDVKM. CDR3 size: 17 residues. The CDR3 protein is CASSQPWTGPGVYEQYF. Written as DNA, the CDR3 is TGTGCCAGCAGTCAACCATGGACAGGGCCCGGCGTCTACGAGCAGTACTTC.

In its sample, this clone was seen once. In the same sample, other DNA sequences code for this CDR3. The chain carries TRBV7-9 and TRBJ2-7; 7 bases line up with TRBD2. Trimming removed 4 bases from V and 7 bases from J; junction bases left unmatched: 1. This CDR3 spans 11 amino acids. The germline gives CDR1 SEHNR, CDR2 FQNEAQ (reference sequence). The CDR3 bases are TGTGCCAGCAGCTCGGGAGGAGAGCAGTACTTC. This encodes CASSSGGEQYF.

This clone has only one observation. V gene TRBV11-2 combines with J gene TRBJ2-3, with 12 bases aligning to TRBD2. Germline V CDR1 and CDR2: SGHAT, FQNNGV. After removal of 1 base from V and 8 bases from J, the junction contained 1 base not matched to a gene. The CDR3 covers 14 residues. The CDR3 region has the DNA TGTGCCAGCAGCTTAGGACTAGCGGGAGCTACGCAGTATTTT. Protein: CASSLGLAGATQYF.

The V call is TRBV5-6, the J call TRBJ2-2, with D hard to call. The V gene lost 0 bases and the J gene lost 0 bases, with 12 bases spanning the gap. Germline CDR1 reads SGHDT; CDR2 reads YYEEEE. This CDR3 has 17 residues. CDR3 sequence: CASSLVIGPANTGELFF. The CDR3 bases are TGTGCCAGCAGCTTGGTGATCGGGCCAGCGAACACCGGGGAGCTGTTTTTT.

V and J are TRBV7-9 and TRBJ1-5; 10 nucleotides match TRBD1. CDR1 SEHNR and CDR2 FQNEAQ come from the germline V gene (reference sequence). There are 19 residues in the CDR3. Germline trimming cut 1 base from V and 0 bases from J; bases unmatched to any gene: 9. The CDR3 region is CASSLVVGQGTYSNQPQHF. CDR3 bases: TGTGCCAGCAGCTTAGTCGTGGGACAGGGGACATATAGCAATCAGCCCCAGCATTTT.

This chain uses TRBV5-8 with TRBJ2-5, with 10 bases aligning to TRBD2. V shed 4 bases and J 1 base; nucleotides not matched to a gene: 10. CDR3 size: 17 residues. From germline, CDR1 is SGHTS and CDR2 YDEGEE. DNA of the CDR3: TGTGCCAGCAGCACCGGGACCCTAGCGGGGGTCCAAGAGACCCAGTACTTC. The encoded protein is CASSTGTLAGVQETQYF.